The TCR beta chain under discussion was sequenced for a study of blood T cell repertoires in COVID-19 (dated by TCRdb to about 2020). Some background on the complete study: Samples from collaborators originated in the United States, Italy and Spain and spanned both the acute and convalescent phases of COVID-19. The material from the prospective study consisted of cDNA or gDNA derived from T cells, B-cell-depleted T cells, or PBMCs. The dataset comprised deeply sampled blood TCRbeta repertoires from subjects exposed to, actively infected with, or recovered from COVID-19. The repertoires were released in a freely available public database intended as a resource for research on the immune response to SARS-CoV-2. Samples came from the ongoing ImmuneRACE study (first 160 participants) plus 1,254 subjects from 6 global collaborators. The sample metadata nearly always contained a de-identified subject ID, COVID-19 status, age in years and sex. Where HLA class I and class II types were available, the types were taken from metadata supplied by the sample provider, not from assay-based typing. Points the paper makes about the study in general: The quantity of clinical and demographic metadata differed by source and by participant and was supplied without curation.

The immunoSEQ Assay, a bias-controlled multiplex PCR, was used to amplify TCRbeta CDR3 regions from genomic DNA. The study's own analysis went as follows. The number of nucleated cells in each sample was estimated by amplification of reference gene primers within the assay. Sequence reads were collapsed and filtered to measure the absolute abundance of every unique TCRbeta CDR3 rearrangement. For each sample, productive Simpson clonality was calculated by taking the square root of Simpson's diversity index across productive rearrangements. TCRdb limited this immuneACCESS table to in-frame rearrangements with V and J called. A share of clones is missing; checked studies link under half to unresolved V genes, and the rest is unexplained. That table furnishes V, J and clone size, whereas the DNA furnished D and trimming. The table for this sample lists around 300,000 clones; 86% of them were counted only once. About 3% of the sample lies in the top ten.

Concerning this clone: Which antigen it targets is not known. Base qualities are not at hand, and no much larger clone is one base apart.

The collaborating institutions used their own protocols to collect whole blood in K2EDTA tubes. For TCRbeta analysis, collaborators shipped samples in one of three forms: frozen whole blood, isolated PBMCs, or DNA extracted from either of those sample types. As encoded in the germline V gene (reference sequence), CDR1 is GTSNPN while CDR2 is SVGIG. From the cysteine up to the phenylalanine, the CDR3 has a length of 13 residues. Solely the CDR3 DNA is kept, with 39 bases framed from the first base. V is clipped by 7 bases and J by 0 bases, and the sequence between their germline boundaries is 9 bases long.

The source of this sequence is a woman aged 30 to 39 with active or convalescent COVID-19. Sequenced input: peripheral blood. The sequence joins TRBV30 to TRBJ1-4; the D segment cannot be called with confidence. CDR3 region: CASSGSTNEKLFF. The DNA sequence reads TGTGCCTCGAGCGGGTCAACTAATGAAAAACTGTTTTTT.